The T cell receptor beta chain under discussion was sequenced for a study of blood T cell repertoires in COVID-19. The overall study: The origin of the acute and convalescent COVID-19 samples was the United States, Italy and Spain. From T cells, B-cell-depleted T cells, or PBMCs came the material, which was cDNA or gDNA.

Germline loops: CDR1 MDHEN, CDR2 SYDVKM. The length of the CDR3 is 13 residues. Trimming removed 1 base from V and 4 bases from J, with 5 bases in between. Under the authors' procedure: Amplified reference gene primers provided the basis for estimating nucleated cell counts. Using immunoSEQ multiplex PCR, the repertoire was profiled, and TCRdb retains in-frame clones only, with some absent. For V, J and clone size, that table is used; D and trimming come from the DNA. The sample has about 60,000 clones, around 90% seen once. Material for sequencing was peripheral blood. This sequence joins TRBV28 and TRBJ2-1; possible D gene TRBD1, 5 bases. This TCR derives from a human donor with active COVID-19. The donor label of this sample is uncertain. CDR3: CASSLSGYNEQFF. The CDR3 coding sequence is TGTGCCAGCAGTTTATCAGGGTACAATGAGCAGTTCTTC. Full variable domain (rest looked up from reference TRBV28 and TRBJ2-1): DVKVTQSSRYLVKRTGEKVFLECVQDMDHENMFWYRQDPGLGLRLIYFSYDVKMKEKGDIPEGYSVSREKKERFSLILESASTNQTSMYLCASSLSGYNEQFFGPGTRLTVL.